The 14 T cell receptor beta chains in this list originate from one sample, sequenced in a study of T cell repertoires in cytomegalovirus infection. TCRdb independently ran MiXCR on the reads; one entry per CDR3 protein. The table includes 700,000 to 950,000 distinct CDR3 sequences, 32% detected once. For these receptors, no antigen is known. This material consisted of cultured CD8+ T cells from PBMCs, taken from culture after CMV antigen stimulation. The source is a human donor in good health (CMV status not recorded). Some clones in this sample may be carry-over from other donors' samples.

This clonotype was observed a few times. The V call is TRBV7-8, the J call TRBJ2-5, with 7 positions matching TRBD2. Germline V gene sequence: CDR1 SGHVS, CDR2 FQNEAQ. V dropped 3 bases and J dropped 3; count of bases not matched to a gene: 7. The CDR3 consists of 15 residues. The CDR3 bases are TGTGCCAGCAGCTTCCTTGGGGGGGTAAAAGAGACCCAGTACTTC. It specifies CASSFLGGVKETQYF.

This clonotype appeared a single time. Just one base apart from a much larger clone, this may be a read error. J is TRBJ2-1 and V is TRBV7-3; no reliable D call. The CDR3 covers 16 residues. Germline values: CDR1 SGHTA, CDR2 FQGTGA. CDR3 loop: CASSLIGSSSNNEQFF. CDR3 nucleotide sequence: TGTGCCAGCAGCTTAATCGGGTCGAGCTCCAACAATGAGCAGTTCTTC. Drawing the rest from reference TRBV7-3 and TRBJ2-1, the complete variable domain is GAGVSQTPSNKVTEKGKYVELRCDPISGHTALYWYRQSLGQGPEFLIYFQGTGAADDSGLPNDRFFAVRPEGSVSTLKIQRTERGDSAVYLCASSLIGSSSNNEQFFGPGTRLTVL.

The gene calls are TRBV7-6 and TRBJ1-1, with no clear D. The CDR3 extends over 15 amino acids. Germline V gene lookup returns CDR1 SGHVS and CDR2 FNYEAQ. V was cut by 0 bases and J by 0 bases, with 8 bases left in between. CDR3 bases: TGTGCCAGCAGCTTAGCGCCGGATTTGAACACTGAAGCTTTCTTT. As protein: CASSLAPDLNTEAFF.

In this sample, this clonotype turned up a few times. The chain links TRBV7-2 to TRBJ2-1; a weak D match, TRBD1 (6 bases). The V gene's germline CDR1 is SGHTA and CDR2 FQGNSA. CDR3 length equals 16 residues. The V end lost 1 base, the J end lost 4 bases, and 14 bases lay between the germline ends. CDR3 sequence (DNA): TGTGCCAGCAGCTTAGGGGGACAACCTTTTTACAATGAGCAGTTCTTC. Encoded protein: CASSLGGQPFYNEQFF.

This clonotype showed up just a few times. The V gene is TRBV4-1, the J gene TRBJ2-7; D is undetermined. Germline V gene sequence: CDR1 MGHRA, CDR2 YSYEKL. The CDR3 extends over 14 amino acids. The V end was cut by 3 bases, the J end by 1 base, with 10 bases between. DNA of the CDR3: TGCGCCAGCAGCCACCCCGGTGGGTCCTACGAGCAGTACTTC. The encoded protein is CASSHPGGSYEQYF.

The genes are TRBV12-3 or TRBV12-4 and TRBJ2-4, with 10 bases aligning to TRBD1. The CDR3 is 14 amino acids. V lost 3 bases and J lost 7; bases outside the gene matches: 3. The chain's CDR3 is CASSFDRGPNIQYF. CDR3 sequence (DNA): TGTGCCAGCAGTTTTGACAGGGGGCCCAACATTCAGTACTTC.

This clonotype has more than one count but fewer than ten. The chain couples TRBV4-1 to TRBJ1-3, with D unresolved. V was cut by 0 bases and J by 0 bases, with 9 bases left in between. CDR3 length equals 16 residues. Germline CDR1 reads MGHRA; CDR2 reads YSYEKL. The CDR3 DNA reads as TGCGCCAGCAGCCAAGAAGTGGGATACTCTGGAAACACCATATATTTT. Translated: CASSQEVGYSGNTIYF.

On this clonotype itself: One end of the junction fails to match germline, which may point to a read error. CDR3 in amino acids: CANSARQGERGNEQFF. The CDR3 bases are TGTGCCAACAGTGCCCGACAGGGAGAAAGGGGCAATGAGCAGTTCTTC. The chain is built from TRBV12-3 or TRBV12-4 and TRBJ2-1; 7 nucleotides align to TRBD1. The CDR3 loop spans 16 amino acids.

V is TRBV20-1 and J is TRBJ2-7, with D perhaps TRBD2 (6 bases). This CDR3 has 12 amino acids. Germline CDR1 and CDR2: DFQATT and SNEGSKA (reference sequence). The ends were cut back, 0 bases at V and 6 bases at J, with 9 bases in the middle. The chain's CDR3 is CSARDVGGEQYV. For the CDR3, the DNA is TGCAGTGCTAGAGATGTGGGAGGCGAGCAGTACGTC.

The J gene is TRBJ1-1, the V gene TRBV4-2, with 7 bases fitting TRBD1. V was clipped by 0 bases and J by 2 bases; unmatched bases: 6. Germline CDR1 and CDR2: LGHNA and YNFKEQ. CDR3 size: 16 residues. CDR3 DNA sequence: TGTGCCAGCAGCCAAGATAGGGGAGGGGGCAACACTGAAGCTTTCTTT. Translated, it gives CASSQDRGGGNTEAFF.

This clonotype was seen at least ten times. The V call is TRBV7-2, the J call TRBJ1-1; D is unresolved. The germline V and J ends were trimmed by 3 bases and 6 bases, with 8 bases remaining between them. This CDR3 spans 12 amino acids. CDR1 is SGHTA, CDR2 FQGNSA, per germline. The CDR3 region is CASSFPGAEAFF. The CDR3 DNA is TGTGCCAGCAGCTTTCCCGGTGCTGAAGCTTTCTTT. The full variable domain, its missing parts supplied by reference TRBV7-2 and TRBJ1-1, is GAGVSQSPSNKVTEKGKDVELRCDPISGHTALYWYRQSLGQGLEFLIYFQGNSAPDKSGLPSDRFSAERTGGSVSTLTIQRTQQEDSAVYLCASSFPGAEAFFGQGTRLTVV.

This clonotype was picked up a small number of times. CDR3 loop: CATSRVESSYNEQFF. For the CDR3, the DNA is TGTGCCACCAGCAGAGTAGAGAGCTCCTACAATGAGCAGTTCTTC. The J gene is TRBJ2-1, the V gene TRBV15; D unclear. The CDR3 runs 15 residues. Germline V gene lookup returns CDR1 LNHNV and CDR2 YYDKDF (reference sequence). Trimming stripped 1 base from V and 0 bases from J, with 7 bases between.

The V and J genes are TRBV7-9 and TRBJ1-6; tentative D call: TRBD1 (5 bases). Looked up from germline, CDR1 is SEHNR and CDR2 is FQNEAQ (reference sequence). The CDR3 covers 14 residues. Trimming removed 5 bases at V and 7 bases at J, with 12 bases between. The CDR3 sequence is CASSDSTWNSPLHF. In nucleotides, the CDR3 is TGTGCCAGCAGCGACAGTACGTGGAATTCACCCCTCCACTTT.

This clonotype was counted between two and nine times. The CDR3 loop is CASSFLRRNYEQYF. In nucleotides, the CDR3 is TGTGCCAGCAGCTTTCTCCGCAGGAACTACGAGCAGTACTTC. The chain links TRBV5-6 to TRBJ2-7, with unresolved D. Deletions cut 2 bases from V and 3 bases from J, with 12 bases between. CDR1 and CDR2 (germline): SGHDT, YYEEEE. The length of the CDR3 is 14 residues. The whole variable domain, filled in from reference TRBV5-6 and TRBJ2-7, reads DAGVTQSPTHLIKTRGQQVTLRCSPKSGHDTVSWYQQALGQGPQFIFQYYEEEERQRGNFPDRFSGHQFPNYSSELNVNALLLGDSALYLCASSFLRRNYEQYFGPGTRLTVT.